This TCR beta chain comes out of a study of early T cells in non-severe SARS-CoV-2 infection. Across the study: Sequenced material consisted of bulk RNA (from unsorted whole blood), and chains were unpaired.

This clonotype was seen at least ten times. CDR1 is SEHNR, CDR2 FQNEAQ, per germline (reference sequence). The CDR3 length is 15 residues. V lost 5 bases to trimming and J lost 10 bases, with 21 bases between them. Unique molecular identifiers (one per individual cDNA molecule) were attached. TCRdb re-analysed the 5' RACE reads in MiXCR, keeping a single row per CDR3 protein. Among tens of thousands of distinct CDR3 sequences listed, approximately 5% were seen once. The rearrangement joins TRBV7-9 to TRBJ2-1; possibly TRBD2 for D (6 bases). The TCR was taken from an adult who was a healthcare worker with PCR-confirmed SARS-CoV-2 infection or an uninfected control (not recorded which). Source material: whole blood. The CDR3 sequence is CASSLLLGGNEEQFF. CDR3 nucleotide sequence: TGTGCCAGCAGCCTCCTCTTGGGAGGCAATGAAGAGCAGTTCTTC.